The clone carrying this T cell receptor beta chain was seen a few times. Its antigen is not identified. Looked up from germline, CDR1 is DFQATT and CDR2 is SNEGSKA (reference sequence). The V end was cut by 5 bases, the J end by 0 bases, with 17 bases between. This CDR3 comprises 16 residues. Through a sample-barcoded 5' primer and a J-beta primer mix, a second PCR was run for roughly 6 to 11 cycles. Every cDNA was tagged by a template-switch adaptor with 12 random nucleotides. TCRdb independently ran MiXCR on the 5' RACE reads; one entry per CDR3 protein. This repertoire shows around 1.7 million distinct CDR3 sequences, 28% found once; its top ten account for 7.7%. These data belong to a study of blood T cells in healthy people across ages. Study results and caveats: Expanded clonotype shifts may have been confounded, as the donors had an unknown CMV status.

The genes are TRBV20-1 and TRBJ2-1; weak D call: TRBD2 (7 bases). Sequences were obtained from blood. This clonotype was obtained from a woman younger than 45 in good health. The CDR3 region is CSALSRGASSYNEQFF. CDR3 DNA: TGCAGTGCTCTCTCTCGGGGGGCTAGCTCCTACAATGAGCAGTTCTTC.